This T cell receptor beta chain was profiled in a study of blood T cell repertoires in COVID-19. Study-wide background: Samples taken during acute and convalescent COVID-19 were collected in the United States, Italy and Spain.

CDR3 length equals 16 residues. V lost 3 bases and J 2 bases, leaving 12 bases between the germline ends. Germline assignment: CDR1 SGDLS and CDR2 YYNGEE. Sequencing used immunoSEQ multiplex PCR; TCRdb keeps in-frame clones, though not all of them. Among some 200,000 clones listed, around 87% were seen once. A few counts support this clone. V is TRBV9 and J is TRBJ2-6, with D maybe TRBD1 (6 bases). The clonotype originates from a man aged 35 to 55 with active or convalescent COVID-19. Sequences were obtained from peripheral blood. DNA of the CDR3: TGTGCCAGCAGCGCCAACAGGGTTACTGGGGCCAACGTCCTGACTTTC. Protein: CASSANRVTGANVLTF.